The 11 T cell receptor beta chains below all came from one sample that was sequenced in a study of monozygotic twins with inflammatory bowel disease. No DNA is given; TCRdb re-called the 5' RACE reads and lists each CDR3 protein once. The sample has approximately 330,000 distinct CDR3 sequences. Material for sequencing was blood. These receptors were collected from a human donor with ulcerative colitis or Crohn's disease, or a healthy co-twin of an affected twin (not recorded which).

This chain joins TRBV5-1 and TRBJ2-3; lacking DNA, the TRBD2 call made by TCRdb goes unchecked. The CDR3 runs to 14 residues. CDR1 and CDR2 from the germline V gene are SGHRS and YFSETQ. The chain's CDR3 is CASSLELAGDTQYF.

The V and J genes are TRBV6-2 or TRBV6-3 and TRBJ1-1. Germline values: CDR1 MNHEY, CDR2 SVGEGT. This CDR3 comprises 13 residues. The chain's CDR3 is CASTTEMNTEAFF.

The chain carries TRBV15 and TRBJ2-3. Germline lookup yields CDR1 LNHNV and CDR2 YYDKDF (reference sequence). CDR3 length equals 12 residues. CDR3: CATSRDYDTQYF.

The CDR3: CASSLDLTGNTIYF. The chain has TRBV11-2 and TRBJ1-3. This CDR3 region has 14 residues. In germline, CDR1 is SGHAT, CDR2 FQNNGV. Full variable domain (missing parts from reference TRBV11-2 and TRBJ1-3): EAGVAQSPRYKIIEKRQSVAFWCNPISGHATLYWYQQILGQGPKLLIQFQNNGVVDDSQLPKDRFSAERLKGVDSTLKIQPAKLEDSAVYLCASSLDLTGNTIYFGEGSWLTVV.

The chain joins TRBV5-1 to TRBJ1-1; TCRdb indicates TRBD1, and absent DNA this call remains unverified. The CDR3 has 16 residues. Germline V lookup: CDR1 SGHRS, CDR2 YFSETQ. This CDR3 is CASSSPLGTTNTEAFF.

The chain has TRBV7-6 and TRBJ1-1; TCRdb gives TRBD1 as the D gene, but with no DNA this cannot be confirmed. This CDR3 is built from 14 residues. Germline loops: CDR1 SGHVS, CDR2 FNYEAQ. CDR3: CASSPPLRDTEAFF.

The chain carries TRBV5-1 and TRBJ1-1. Germline lookup yields CDR1 SGHRS and CDR2 YFSETQ. The CDR3 has 12 residues. The CDR3 here is CASSIFGPEAFF.

The chain couples TRBV15 to TRBJ1-6; TCRdb proposes TRBD1, but this gene call is untestable without DNA. The CDR3 has 17 amino acids. Per the germline V gene, CDR1 is LNHNV and CDR2 is YYDKDF (reference sequence). The CDR3 here is CATSRGRDRGHLSPLHF. Combining the CDR3 with reference TRBV15 and TRBJ1-6 gives the whole variable domain DAMVIQNPRYQVTQFGKPVTLSCSQTLNHNVMYWYQQKSSQAPKLLFHYYDKDFNNEADTPDNFQSRRPNTSFCFLDIRSPGLGDTAMYLCATSRGRDRGHLSPLHFGNGTRLTVT.

The rearrangement links TRBV15 to TRBJ2-1; TCRdb picks TRBD1, but there is no DNA to check that call. The germline V gene encodes CDR1 LNHNV and CDR2 YYDKDF (reference sequence). The CDR3 covers 16 residues. This CDR3 reads CATSRDLYRDWDEQFF.

The CDR3 sequence is CSARLAGRGEQYF. The rearrangement uses TRBV20-1 and TRBJ2-7; TCRdb's D call, TRBD1, is unchecked because there is no DNA. CDR1 and CDR2 (germline): DFQATT, SNEGSKA (reference sequence). CDR3 length equals 13 residues.

The chain links TRBV20-1 to TRBJ2-3; the TRBD1 assignment by TCRdb is unverifiable without DNA. The CDR3 has 14 residues. Germline assignment: CDR1 DFQATT and CDR2 SNEGSKA (reference sequence). CDR3 protein: CSASYRGGKDTQYF.